The 27 T cell receptor beta chains below were found in one sample sequenced in a study of cytomegalovirus exposure and HLA in healthy donors. Sequencing used immunoSEQ multiplex PCR; TCRdb keeps in-frame clones, though not all of them. The repertoire holds about 280,000 clones, more than 75% seen once, with around 0.9% in the top ten. Material: PBMCs. Receptors were obtained from a young woman in good health and CMV-seronegative.

The V call is TRBV5-1, the J call TRBJ2-2; TRBD2 aligns across 7 bases. Per germline, CDR1 SGHRS and CDR2 YFSETQ. CDR3 length: 15 residues. Trimming removed 2 bases from V and 6 bases from J; junction bases left unmatched: 7. CDR3 coding DNA: TGCGCCAGCAGCTTTAATGCAGGGAGGGCCGGGGAGCTGTTTTTT. Amino acid sequence: CASSFNAGRAGELFF.

The rearrangement joins TRBV25-1 to TRBJ1-2; 9 bases agree with TRBD1. Germline V gene data show CDR1 as MGHDK and CDR2 as SYGVNS. The junction had 1 base not matched to a gene; V was cut back by 6 bases and J by 8 bases. This CDR3 has 11 amino acids. This CDR3 reads CASRTGGGYTF. As DNA, the CDR3 is TGTGCCAGCAGGACAGGGGGGGGCTACACCTTC.

For the CDR3, the DNA is TGTGCCAGCAGATTGGGGCGGGAGTCCACCTACGAGCAGTACTTC. It codes for CASRLGRESTYEQYF. V gene TRBV2 combines with J gene TRBJ2-7; 7 bases agree with TRBD2. The CDR3 is made up of 15 amino acids. The V gene end was trimmed by 6 bases and the J gene end by 2 bases; junction bases not matched to a gene: 10. Germline V gene lookup returns CDR1 SNHLY and CDR2 FYNNEI.

The gene calls are TRBV29-1 and TRBJ2-7, with a tentative D call TRBD2 (5 bases). Trimming stripped 7 bases from V and 2 bases from J, with 9 bases between. There are 11 residues in the CDR3. Germline V gene sequence: CDR1 SQVTM, CDR2 ANQGSEA. CDR3 coding DNA: TGCAGCGCAAGCGGCCCCTACGAGCAGTACTTC. Translating it yields CSASGPYEQYF.

The gene calls are TRBV6-5 and TRBJ2-5; 11 bases agree with TRBD1. Trimming took 5 bases from V and 5 from J; bases not matched to a gene: 7. The germline gives CDR1 MNHEY, CDR2 SVGAGI. The CDR3 runs to 15 residues. Here the CDR3 DNA reads TGTGCCAGCAGTCAGGACAGGGGGCTCCGGGAGACCCAGTACTTC. Translated: CASSQDRGLRETQYF.

In this sample, this clone turned up a few times. The conserved closing phenylalanine or tryptophan is absent in this CDR3, likely reflecting a read error. The DNA is omitted, as the CDR3 cannot be located on it reliably, and the CDR3 follows TCRdb's listing. The chain combines TRBV20-1 with TRBJ1-2; the table's D call, TRBD1, was not checked against the DNA. Counting both end residues, the CDR3 totals 10 amino acids. Germline CDR1 reads DFQATT; CDR2 reads SNEGSKA (reference sequence). CDR3: CSASPVGTQI.

The rearrangement links TRBV10-2 to TRBJ2-5; TRBD1 is a possible D gene (6 bases). Per the germline V gene, CDR1 is WSHSY and CDR2 is SAAADI. The V gene lost 6 bases and the J gene lost 5 bases, with 7 bases spanning the gap. The CDR3 consists of 11 residues. The CDR3 spells CASSTGETQYF. DNA of the CDR3: TGCGCCAGCAGCACAGGGGAGACCCAGTACTTC.

The chain carries TRBV30 and TRBJ1-5; weak D call: TRBD1 (5 bases). The CDR3 is 13 amino acids. Germline V lookup: CDR1 GTSNPN, CDR2 SVGIG (reference sequence). V lost 0 bases and J 4 bases, leaving 7 bases between the germline ends. For the CDR3, the DNA is TGTGCCTGGAGTGTACGGGGGAATCAGCCCCAGCATTTT. Translated, it gives CAWSVRGNQPQHF.

This rearrangement joins TRBV4-3 to TRBJ2-1; the D gene is possibly TRBD2 (5 bases). In germline, CDR1 is LGHNA, CDR2 YSLEER. The CDR3 sequence is 17 residues long. The V end lost 0 bases, the J end lost 4 bases, and 16 bases lay between the germline ends. CDR3 residues: CASSQDLEGRPYNEQFF. As DNA, the CDR3 is TGCGCCAGCAGCCAAGATTTAGAGGGAAGACCTTACAATGAGCAGTTCTTC.

V gene TRBV28 combines with J gene TRBJ2-7, with 10 positions matching TRBD1. This CDR3 comprises 14 residues. Germline loops: CDR1 MDHEN, CDR2 SYDVKM. Trimming removed 7 bases from V and 7 bases from J; junction bases left unmatched: 10. The CDR3, as DNA: TGTGCCAGCACCGTGGGACAGGGGCTTAGGGAGCAGTACTTC. It translates to CASTVGQGLREQYF.

A few counts support this clone. J is TRBJ2-3 and V is TRBV27; tentative D call: TRBD1 (5 bases). V gave up 3 bases and J gave up 3 bases, with 7 bases separating them. Per the germline V gene, CDR1 is MNHEY and CDR2 is SMNVEV (reference sequence). This CDR3 is built from 13 residues. The CDR3 DNA sequence: TGTGCCAGCAGTTTCAGGGTAACAGATACGCAGTATTTT. Translating it yields CASSFRVTDTQYF.

This chain uses TRBV6-4 with TRBJ2-7, with D possibly matching TRBD2 (5 bases). Germline-derived CDR1 and CDR2 are MRHNA and SNTAGT. This CDR3 is built from 13 residues. Trimming took 4 bases from V and 7 from J, leaving 14 bases between them. Here the CDR3 reads CASSASSGNEQYF. The CDR3 nucleotides read TGTGCCAGCAGTGCGTCATCCGGGAATGAGCAGTACTTC.

V gene TRBV5-4 combines with J gene TRBJ1-2; D is unresolved. CDR1 is SGHNT and CDR2 is YYREEE in the germline V gene (reference sequence). V lost 1 base and J 0 bases, leaving 7 bases between the germline ends. The CDR3 is 14 residues long. CDR3 amino acids: CASSLWRANYGYTF. CDR3 coding DNA: TGTGCCAGCAGCTTGTGGAGAGCTAACTATGGCTACACCTTC.

The chain employs TRBV7-3 and TRBJ2-1; TRBD2 aligns across 8 bases. The ends lost 0 bases at V and 3 bases at J; junction bases unmatched: 4. Germline V gene lookup returns CDR1 SGHTA and CDR2 FQGTGA. This CDR3 is built from 16 residues. The CDR3 reads CASSLTPGLVYNEQFF. The DNA of the CDR3 is TGTGCCAGCAGCTTAACCCCGGGACTAGTCTACAATGAGCAGTTCTTC. Using reference TRBV7-3 and TRBJ2-1 for the parts outside the CDR3, the full variable domain is GAGVSQTPSNKVTEKGKYVELRCDPISGHTALYWYRQSLGQGPEFLIYFQGTGAADDSGLPNDRFFAVRPEGSVSTLKIQRTERGDSAVYLCASSLTPGLVYNEQFFGPGTRLTVL.

This clone was counted between two and nine times. The chain is built from TRBV19 and TRBJ2-2; 7 bases map to TRBD2. With 4 bases clipped from V and 7 bases from J, the junction kept 0 bases outside the gene matches. The CDR3 extends over 12 amino acids. Germline assignment: CDR1 LNHDA and CDR2 SQIVND (reference sequence). The chain's CDR3 is CASSREGGELFF. The CDR3 DNA reads as TGTGCCAGTAGTAGGGAGGGCGGGGAGCTGTTTTTT.

The chain uses TRBV2 and TRBJ1-5; a possible D gene is TRBD1 (6 bases). Between the trimmed V and J ends, which lost 3 bases and 5 bases, there was a span of 17 bases. This CDR3 is 16 amino acids long. Germline V gene data show CDR1 as SNHLY and CDR2 as FYNNEI. The CDR3 loop reads CASSDPNRDPHQPQHF. CDR3 sequence (DNA): TGTGCCAGCAGTGATCCGAACAGGGACCCACATCAGCCCCAGCATTTT. The whole variable domain, remainder taken from reference TRBV2 and TRBJ1-5, is EPEVTQTPSHQVTQMGQEVILRCVPISNHLYFYWYRQILGQKVEFLVSFYNNEISEKSEIFDDQFSVERPDGSNFTLKIRSTKLEDSAMYFCASSDPNRDPHQPQHFGDGTRLSIL.

The chain has TRBV5-6 and TRBJ2-1; TRBD2 matches 8 bases. This CDR3 comprises 15 residues. Germline loops: CDR1 SGHDT, CDR2 YYEEEE. V trimming: 4 bases; J trimming: 2 bases; junction bases outside the gene matches: 5. This CDR3 reads CASSEAGEPYNEQFF. DNA for the CDR3: TGTGCCAGCAGCGAAGCGGGAGAGCCCTACAATGAGCAGTTCTTC.

This chain links TRBV7-3 with TRBJ2-1; the match to TRBD1 covers 7 bases. The CDR3 is made up of 17 amino acids. V lost 1 base to trimming and J lost 5 bases; unmatched junction nucleotides: 11. Germline lookup yields CDR1 SGHTA and CDR2 FQGTGA. The CDR3 reads CASSLNRGGDSNNEQFF. For the CDR3, the DNA is TGTGCCAGCAGCTTAAATCGAGGTGGGGACAGTAACAATGAGCAGTTCTTC.

The gene calls are TRBV27 and TRBJ1-1, with D unresolved. Germline assignment: CDR1 MNHEY and CDR2 SMNVEV (reference sequence). Trimming took off 7 bases at V and 1 base at J, with 10 bases between the two ends. The length of the CDR3 is 13 residues. CDR3 coding DNA: TGTGCCAGCAAATCTACCCCGAACACTGAAGCTTTCTTT. This codes for CASKSTPNTEAFF.

The chain has TRBV28 and TRBJ2-7; 8 bases agree with TRBD1. The germline V gene encodes CDR1 MDHEN and CDR2 SYDVKM. The ends lost 4 bases at V and 2 bases at J; junction bases unmatched: 10. This CDR3 has 16 residues. The CDR3 here is CASSSYLDRVPYEQYF. In nucleotides, the CDR3 is TGTGCCAGCAGTTCGTACTTGGACAGGGTACCCTACGAGCAGTACTTC. Filled out from reference TRBV28 and TRBJ2-7, the complete variable domain reads DVKVTQSSRYLVKRTGEKVFLECVQDMDHENMFWYRQDPGLGLRLIYFSYDVKMKEKGDIPEGYSVSREKKERFSLILESASTNQTSMYLCASSSYLDRVPYEQYFGPGTRLTVT.

The chain is built from TRBV19 and TRBJ1-5; 8 bases fit TRBD1. V lost 3 bases to trimming and J lost 1 base; unmatched junction nucleotides: 5. This CDR3 comprises 16 residues. Germline CDR1 reads LNHDA; CDR2 reads SQIVND (reference sequence). CDR3: CASSIQSGGSNQPQHF. The CDR3 nucleotides read TGTGCCAGTAGTATTCAGTCAGGGGGCAGCAATCAGCCCCAGCATTTT. Combining the CDR3 with reference TRBV19 and TRBJ1-5 gives the whole variable domain DGGITQSPKYLFRKEGQNVTLSCEQNLNHDAMYWYRQDPGQGLRLIYYSQIVNDFQKGDIAEGYSVSREKKESFPLTVTSAQKNPTAFYLCASSIQSGGSNQPQHFGDGTRLSIL.

The chain carries TRBV28 and TRBJ2-7, with 8 bases fitting TRBD2. The germline gives CDR1 MDHEN, CDR2 SYDVKM. V shed 6 bases and J 4 bases; nucleotides not matched to a gene: 20. The CDR3 contains 18 residues. The DNA for the CDR3 is TGTGCCAGCAGCCCCGTTTCGTCTACGGGAGGGTACCCGTACGAGCAGTACTTC. The encoded protein is CASSPVSSTGGYPYEQYF. The full variable domain, its missing parts supplied by reference TRBV28 and TRBJ2-7, is DVKVTQSSRYLVKRTGEKVFLECVQDMDHENMFWYRQDPGLGLRLIYFSYDVKMKEKGDIPEGYSVSREKKERFSLILESASTNQTSMYLCASSPVSSTGGYPYEQYFGPGTRLTVT.

V usage is TRBV6-5 and J usage is TRBJ2-7, with 10 positions matching TRBD1. Germline V CDR1 and CDR2: MNHEY, SVGAGI. V trimming: 8 bases; J trimming: 5 bases; junction bases outside the gene matches: 3. This CDR3 has 12 amino acids. CDR3: CASGTGDHEQYF. Here the CDR3 DNA reads TGTGCCAGCGGGACAGGGGACCACGAGCAGTACTTC.

This chain links TRBV28 with TRBJ1-5, with TRBD1 identical over 8 bases. V trimming: 5 bases; J trimming: 0 bases; junction bases outside the gene matches: 9. The germline V gene has CDR1 MDHEN and CDR2 SYDVKM. The CDR3 has 17 residues. CDR3 sequence (DNA): TGTGCCAGCAGTCGGACAGGGATACTAGATAGCAATCAGCCCCAGCATTTT. This codes for CASSRTGILDSNQPQHF.

The genes are TRBV30 and TRBJ1-2; 9 nucleotides line up with TRBD1. Looked up from germline, CDR1 is GTSNPN and CDR2 is SVGIG (reference sequence). V was pared by 3 bases and J by 10 bases, with 3 bases of the junction left unmatched. The CDR3 extends over 11 amino acids. CDR3 protein: CAWSTGGTYTF. The DNA of the CDR3 is TGTGCCTGGAGCACAGGGGGCACCTACACCTTC. Looking up the rest from reference TRBV30 and TRBJ1-2 gives the full variable domain: SQTIHQWPATLVQPVGSPLSLECTVEGTSNPNLYWYRQAAGRGLQLLFYSVGIGQISSEVPQNLSASRPQDRQFILSSKKLLLSDSGFYLCAWSTGGTYTFGSGTRLTVV.

The genes are TRBV5-5 and TRBJ2-7; 8 nucleotides agree with TRBD1. The CDR3 extends over 14 amino acids. J was trimmed by 3 bases and V by 4 bases; bases with no gene match: 6. The germline gives CDR1 SGHKS, CDR2 YYEKEE (reference sequence). The CDR3 region is CASSPETGDYEQYF. In DNA, the CDR3 is TGTGCCAGCAGCCCGGAGACAGGGGACTACGAGCAGTACTTC.

This chain uses TRBV2 with TRBJ2-3, with D possibly being TRBD2 (5 bases). In germline, CDR1 is SNHLY, CDR2 FYNNEI. Trimming left V 0 bases short and J 3 bases short, with 13 bases between. The CDR3 loop spans 16 amino acids. The CDR3 loop is CASSEAYGIGTDTQYF. The CDR3 bases are TGTGCCAGCAGTGAAGCGTACGGGATCGGAACAGATACGCAGTATTTT.